The clone carrying this T cell receptor beta chain showed up many times. This record belongs to a study of T cells in Graves' hyperthyroidism and ophthalmopathy. RNA transcripts served as the template for amplifying TCR beta CDR3 regions. Initially, a first-round RT-PCR of the TCR CDR3 employed the HTBI primer set. Each CDR3 protein gets one entry after TCRdb re-called the multiplex PCR reads with MiXCR. The data contain fewer than 400,000 distinct CDR3 sequences, over 11% of them singletons. The junction had 11 bases not matched to a gene; V was cut back by 3 bases and J by 10 bases. Germline values: CDR1 MGHDK, CDR2 SYGVNS. The CDR3 spans 14 residues. PBMCs were collected from an approximately 9.4 ml volume of fresh peripheral blood.

The sequence derives from a man between 50 and 59 years old with Graves' ophthalmopathy. Input material: blood. The V gene is TRBV25-1, the J gene TRBJ1-1, with 7 bases matching TRBD1. The CDR3 sequence is CASSEPAQGLRAFF. CDR3 bases: TGTGCCAGCAGTGAGCCCGCACAGGGGTTGAGAGCTTTCTTT.